This T cell receptor (beta chain) was captured by sequencing in a study of OX40 agonist ivuxolimab in advanced cancers. Study overall: Intravenous ivuxolimab was administered to patients every 2 weeks at 0.01 to 10 mg/kg. The study's findings and limits: Certain nonresponding patients likewise had low normalized T-cell clonal expansion.

After removal of 5 bases from V and 1 base from J, the junction contained 6 bases not matched to a gene. Per the germline V gene, CDR1 is LNHDA and CDR2 is SQIVND (reference sequence). CDR3 length: 17 amino acids. Using immunoSEQ multiplex PCR, the repertoire was profiled, and TCRdb retains in-frame clones only, with some absent. The table lists some 83,000 clones, 80% to 90% of them singletons. Notes on this clone: The antigen is unknown.

Samples of blood were obtained at baseline, on cycle 4 day 1, and on cycle 7 day 1. The receptor was derived from an adult with an advanced solid tumor such as melanoma, head and neck, liver or kidney cancer. The sample in question was CD4+ or CD8+ T cells sorted from blood, obtained in a trial of the OX40 agonist ivuxolimab. V gene TRBV19 combines with J gene TRBJ2-4, with TRBD2 matching 12 bases. CDR3 region: CASSPGLAGTAKNIQYF. The CDR3 nucleotides read TGTGCCAGTAGTCCAGGACTAGCGGGAACCGCCAAAAACATTCAGTACTTC.